This TCR beta chain was captured in a study of response to subunit inactivated influenza vaccine. TCRdb independently ran MiXCR on the RT-PCR reads; one entry per CDR3 protein. The sample holds some 550,000 distinct CDR3 sequences, under 30% seen once. This CDR3 region has 12 residues. V gave up 3 bases and J gave up 8 bases, with 10 bases separating them. This clonotype came up a few times. This sample also belongs to another study, concerning T cells expressing NK-cell markers. This second study notes: The authors made TCR beta cDNA libraries by 5'RACE template switching. This switching added a universal primer site and UMIs. Seven donors tested HCMV-seropositive and one tested seronegative among the eight sequenced. Similarly, these clonotypes led the CD3+CD56-NKG2C+ fraction as well in four donors.

The sample was CD4+ T cells sorted from PBMCs, taken about 12 days after vaccination. The clonotype was recovered from a man aged 45-65 years who received an inactivated influenza vaccine. V usage is TRBV12-3 or TRBV12-4 and J usage is TRBJ1-2, with D unclear. The CDR3 coding sequence is TGTGCCAGCAGTTTTACCGATTGGGGCTACACCTTC. Amino acid sequence: CASSFTDWGYTF.